This paragraph reports one TCR beta chain. This entry is derived from a study of blood T cell repertoires in COVID-19. On the study more broadly: COVID-19 samples from acute and convalescent phases originated in the United States, Italy and Spain. From T cells, B-cell-depleted T cells, or PBMCs came the material, which was cDNA or gDNA.

V was cut by 1 base and J by 0 bases, with 7 bases left in between. From germline, CDR1 is MNHNY and CDR2 SVGAGI (reference sequence). The CDR3 sequence is 15 residues long. The table came from immunoSEQ multiplex PCR; TCRdb's copy has only in-frame clones and leaves some out. The sample includes 190,000 or so clones, 87% of them seen just once. The receptor's source is a young woman who had recovered from COVID-19. V usage is TRBV6-6 and J usage is TRBJ1-3, with unresolved D. The sequenced material came from peripheral blood. CDR3 residues: CASSYWLTSGNTIYF. The CDR3 bases are TGTGCCAGCAGTTACTGGCTCACCTCTGGAAACACCATATATTTT.